These 12 T cell receptor beta chains originate from one sample sequenced in a study of monozygotic twins with cystic fibrosis. Assay: immunoSEQ multiplex PCR; the TCRdb copy retains only in-frame clones and omits some. Seen here are 30,000 to 40,000 clones, about nine tenths observed once, and the top ten hold less than 0.2%. The sample comprised blood. The source of these receptors is a boy aged 2 to 9 with cystic fibrosis.

The J gene is TRBJ1-4, the V gene TRBV11-3; no reliable D call. This CDR3 region has 14 residues. The V gene lost 8 bases and the J gene lost 5 bases, with 15 bases spanning the gap. Germline CDR1 SGHNT, CDR2 YENEEA. This CDR3 reads CASSRGRLNEKLFF. In nucleotides, the CDR3 is TGTGCCAGCTCCCGTGGACGGCTAAATGAAAAACTGTTTTTT.

CDR3 protein: CAISERQGLYNEQFF. The DNA of the CDR3 is TGTGCCATCAGTGAGCGACAGGGCCTATACAATGAGCAGTTCTTC. The chain is built from TRBV10-3 and TRBJ2-1; TRBD1 matches 7 bases. The length of the CDR3 is 15 residues. Germline V CDR1 and CDR2: ENHRY, SYGVKD. Unmatched junction bases numbered 5, after V lost 2 bases and J lost 4 bases.

The gene calls are TRBV19 and TRBJ1-1; no firm D call. There are 13 residues in the CDR3. V dropped 4 bases and J dropped 9 bases, with 15 bases sitting between them. From germline, CDR1 is LNHDA and CDR2 SQIVND (reference sequence). The CDR3 DNA reads TGTGCCAGTAGTACCAATGACTGGACGAAAGCTTTCTTT. Protein sequence: CASSTNDWTKAFF.

The chain recombines TRBV5-1 with TRBJ2-7; possibly TRBD2 for D (6 bases). The length of the CDR3 is 13 residues. The V end lost 2 bases, the J end lost 2 bases, and 8 bases lay between the germline ends. Germline CDR1 is SGHRS and CDR2 is YFSETQ. Here the CDR3 reads CASSFGTAYEQYF. In DNA, the CDR3 is TGCGCCAGCAGCTTCGGGACTGCCTACGAGCAGTACTTC.

The chain carries TRBV19 and TRBJ2-6, with D unclear. The length of the CDR3 is 15 residues. Germline-derived CDR1 and CDR2 are LNHDA and SQIVND (reference sequence). V was trimmed by 4 bases and J by 4 bases, leaving 11 bases between them. CDR3: CASSTFGVGANVLTF. CDR3 DNA sequence: TGTGCCAGTAGTACCTTCGGAGTGGGGGCCAACGTCCTGACTTTC. Full variable domain (remainder filled in from reference TRBV19 and TRBJ2-6): DGGITQSPKYLFRKEGQNVTLSCEQNLNHDAMYWYRQDPGQGLRLIYYSQIVNDFQKGDIAEGYSVSREKKESFPLTVTSAQKNPTAFYLCASSTFGVGANVLTFGAGSRLTVL.

As to this clone: One end of the junction fails to match germline, which may point to a read error. V is TRBV27 and J is TRBJ1-2, with D hard to call. The CDR3 loop spans 11 amino acids. Germline lookup yields CDR1 MNHEY and CDR2 SMNVEV (reference sequence). CDR3 protein: CASSFKDGIIF. CDR3 DNA: TGTGCCAGCAGTTTTAAGGATGGTATTATCTTC.

V usage is TRBV9 and J usage is TRBJ1-5; the match to TRBD1 covers 11 bases. The CDR3 sequence is 18 residues long. The J segment lost 0 bases and the V segment lost 0 bases, leaving 5 bases of the junction unmatched. CDR1 is SGDLS and CDR2 is YYNGEE in the germline V gene. The CDR3 sequence is CASSVGTGGPYSNQPQHF. CDR3 nucleotide sequence: TGTGCCAGCAGCGTAGGGACAGGGGGCCCTTATAGCAATCAGCCCCAGCATTTT.

The chain has TRBV5-4 and TRBJ1-1, with D uncertain. The CDR3 has 12 residues. Germline lookup yields CDR1 SGHNT and CDR2 YYREEE (reference sequence). Trimming took 7 bases from V and 3 from J, leaving 10 bases between them. CDR3 in amino acids: CASGPRDTEAFF. In nucleotides, the CDR3 is TGTGCCAGCGGACCAAGGGACACTGAAGCTTTCTTT.

V gene TRBV10-3 combines with J gene TRBJ1-1; 9 bases line up with TRBD1. This CDR3 spans 17 amino acids. CDR1 and CDR2 (germline): ENHRY, SYGVKD. Unmatched junction bases numbered 7, after V lost 2 bases and J lost 0 bases. CDR3 loop: CAISELGTGMLNTEAFF. DNA of the CDR3: TGTGCCATCAGTGAGCTAGGGACAGGGATGCTGAACACTGAAGCTTTCTTT.

This chain connects TRBV11-3 to TRBJ1-4, with a possible D match to TRBD1 (5 bases). CDR1 and CDR2 from the germline V gene are SGHNT and YENEEA. The V end lost 0 bases, the J end lost 7 bases, and 15 bases lay between the germline ends. The CDR3 loop spans 16 amino acids. CDR3 amino acids: CASSLDSPGRGEKLFF. The CDR3 bases are TGTGCCAGCAGCTTAGATTCCCCGGGGCGCGGTGAAAAACTGTTTTTT.

V usage is TRBV27 and J usage is TRBJ1-2; D remains ambiguous. Germline V gene lookup returns CDR1 MNHEY and CDR2 SMNVEV (reference sequence). V was clipped by 6 bases and J by 5 bases, with 7 bases between them. CDR3 size: 11 residues. Here the CDR3 DNA reads TGTGCCAGCAGCCCCCCTTATGGCTACACCTTC. Protein: CASSPPYGYTF.

This clone was observed once. V and J are TRBV5-5 and TRBJ1-1, with TRBD1 matching over 7 bases. The germline CDR1 and CDR2 sequences are SGHKS and YYEKEE (reference sequence). The V gene end was trimmed by 5 bases and the J gene end by 6 bases; junction bases not matched to a gene: 7. The CDR3 is made up of 13 amino acids. The CDR3 sequence is CASSMQGDAEAFF. The DNA of the CDR3 is TGTGCCAGCAGTATGCAGGGGGACGCTGAAGCTTTCTTT.